This entry lists 32 T cell receptor beta chains sequenced from one sample in a study of CD8 T cells in ankylosing spondylitis. Study-wide results and caveats: Ankylosing spondylitis blood appeared to be characterized by a TCR beta motif of eight highly homologous variants.

Their antigens remain unidentified. TCRdb analysed the 5' RACE reads with MiXCR anew, one entry per CDR3 protein. The sample shows 450,000 to 550,000 distinct CDR3 sequences, 5.3% of them seen only once. Sequencing used blood, either unsorted or a sorted T cell fraction (not recorded which). Receptor source: a male donor with ankylosing spondylitis.

At least ten counts were recorded for this clonotype. This chain links TRBV27 with TRBJ2-5, with D possibly being TRBD1 or TRBD2 (6 bases each). The CDR3 consists of 13 residues. V lost 5 bases to trimming and J lost 4 bases, with 11 bases between them. Germline V CDR1 and CDR2: MNHEY, SMNVEV (reference sequence). The DNA for the CDR3 is TGTGCCAGCAGTGTACAGGGACTAGAGACCCAGTACTTC. Its translation is CASSVQGLETQYF.

At least ten counts were recorded for this clonotype. The chain has TRBV6-2 or TRBV6-3 and TRBJ2-1, with 10 bases aligning to TRBD2. After removal of 5 bases from V and 0 bases from J, the junction contained 4 bases not matched to a gene. The CDR3 length is 16 residues. Germline CDR1 and CDR2: MNHEY and SVGEGT. CDR3 residues: CASSGLAVTSYNEQFF. DNA for the CDR3: TGTGCCAGCAGTGGACTAGCGGTTACCTCCTACAATGAGCAGTTCTTC.

The rearrangement joins TRBV5-1 to TRBJ2-5; D gene ambiguous. The CDR3 is 14 amino acids. V was cut by 2 bases and J by 5 bases, with 13 bases left in between. Germline assignment: CDR1 SGHRS and CDR2 YFSETQ. In DNA form, the CDR3 reads TGCGCCAGCAGCTTTGGGGATGAAGGGGAGACCCAGTACTTC. Translated, it gives CASSFGDEGETQYF.

There are many counts of this clonotype. The CDR3 nucleotides read TGTGCCAGCAGCCCCCAGCGGGGGGGCCGCGATGAGCAGTTCTTC. Translating gives CASSPQRGGRDEQFF. This chain connects TRBV4-2 to TRBJ2-1; 10 nucleotides line up with TRBD2. Trimming cost V 4 bases and J 8 bases; bases outside gene matches: 8. The CDR3 consists of 15 residues. The germline V gene encodes CDR1 LGHNA and CDR2 YNFKEQ.

This clonotype was counted many times. The gene calls are TRBV19 and TRBJ2-6; 7 bases fit TRBD1. The CDR3 covers 16 residues. Germline assignment: CDR1 LNHDA and CDR2 SQIVND (reference sequence). The V gene end was trimmed by 3 bases and the J gene end by 1 base; junction bases not matched to a gene: 3. The DNA for the CDR3 is TGTGCCAGTAGTATGGAACAGGGGTCTGGGGCCAACGTCCTGACTTTC. Encoded protein: CASSMEQGSGANVLTF.

Turning to this clonotype: A much more abundant neighbour one base away suggests this may be a read error. The genes are TRBV5-1 and TRBJ2-7; the match to TRBD1 covers 8 bases. The CDR3 runs 14 residues. The trim removed 1 base at V and 2 bases at J, leaving 2 bases unmatched. Germline CDR1 SGHRS, CDR2 YFSETQ. This chain's CDR3 is CASSLTTGAYEQYF. The CDR3 nucleotides are TGCGCCAGCAGCTTGACGACAGGGGCCTACGAGCAGTACTTC.

This clonotype appeared many times. This sequence joins TRBV20-1 and TRBJ1-2, with D possibly TRBD1 on 6 matching bases. The CDR3 extends over 15 amino acids. V was trimmed by 3 bases and J by 4 bases, leaving 18 bases between them. Germline V gene sequence: CDR1 DFQATT, CDR2 SNEGSKA (reference sequence). Here the CDR3 reads CSARSGGTLGYGYTF. In nucleotides, the CDR3 is TGCAGTGCTAGGTCGGGGGGCACACTTGGCTATGGCTACACCTTC.

This clonotype occurred many times. The chain uses TRBV24-1 and TRBJ1-1; D gene unclear. Germline assignment: CDR1 KGHDR and CDR2 SFDVKD. Trimming shortened V by 2 bases and J by 6 bases, and 9 bases separated the two germline ends. The CDR3 is 13 residues long. The CDR3 DNA follows: TGTGCCACCAGTGATTGGGCGGACGCTGAAGCTTTCTTT. Encoded protein: CATSDWADAEAFF.

This clonotype was counted at least ten times. The chain uses TRBV7-2 and TRBJ2-1; weak D call: TRBD2 (6 bases). This CDR3 region has 12 residues. Germline CDR1 SGHTA, CDR2 FQGNSA. Trimming removed 3 bases at V and 9 bases at J, with 9 bases between. CDR3 region: CASSFEEGEQFF. CDR3 in DNA: TGTGCCAGCAGCTTTGAGGAGGGTGAGCAGTTCTTC.

This clonotype occurred many times. This chain links TRBV12-3 or TRBV12-4 with TRBJ2-2; 9 bases match TRBD1. Trimming took 5 bases from V and 8 from J; bases not matched to a gene: 6. The CDR3 has 14 amino acids. The CDR3 nucleotides are TGTGCCAGCAGTCCCAACAGGGGGCAGGGGGAGCTGTTTTTT. The encoded protein is CASSPNRGQGELFF.

Only a few counts were recorded for this clonotype. A clone one base away is much larger, so this may be a read error. The rearrangement uses TRBV4-3 and TRBJ2-7; possible D gene TRBD1, 6 bases. CDR1 LGHNA and CDR2 YSLEER come from the germline V gene. The CDR3 covers 13 residues. Trimming pared 3 bases from V and 2 bases from J, leaving 8 bases between. CDR3: CASSQDSAYEQYF. DNA for the CDR3: TGCGCCAGCAGCCAGGACAGTGCCTACGAGCAGTACTTC.

The chain joins TRBV29-1 to TRBJ2-7; perhaps TRBD1 as D (6 bases). There are 15 residues in the CDR3. CDR1 and CDR2 from the germline V gene are SQVTM and ANQGSEA. Trimming removed 2 bases from V and 2 bases from J, with 16 bases in between. The CDR3 DNA sequence: TGCAGCGTTGAAACTTACGATGGACAGACCTACGAGCAGTACTTC. This sequence encodes CSVETYDGQTYEQYF.

There are many counts of this clonotype. V is TRBV20-1 and J is TRBJ2-5, with D maybe TRBD1 (5 bases). Germline lookup yields CDR1 DFQATT and CDR2 SNEGSKA (reference sequence). The CDR3 is 14 amino acids. Trimming took off 2 bases at V and 1 base at J, with 11 bases between the two ends. The CDR3 sequence: CSARKLGPQETQYF. CDR3 coding DNA: TGCAGTGCTAGAAAGCTGGGGCCCCAAGAGACCCAGTACTTC.

The V gene is TRBV27, the J gene TRBJ2-2, with no clear D. The CDR3 spans 15 residues. Deletions cut 2 bases from V and 3 bases from J, with 10 bases between. Germline V lookup: CDR1 MNHEY, CDR2 SMNVEV (reference sequence). CDR3: CASSLSTPYTGELFF. The CDR3 DNA follows: TGTGCCAGCAGTTTAAGCACACCTTACACCGGGGAGCTGTTTTTT.

This clonotype occurred many times. The CDR3 DNA is TGTGCCAGCAGTTTTCTGGGGACACAGGAAGAGACCCAGTACTTC. Residues: CASSFLGTQEETQYF. This rearrangement joins TRBV27 to TRBJ2-5; perhaps TRBD1 as D (6 bases). This CDR3 contains 15 residues. Germline values: CDR1 MNHEY, CDR2 SMNVEV (reference sequence). Trimming stripped 3 bases from V and 3 bases from J, with 14 bases between.

The V gene is TRBV10-3, the J gene TRBJ2-3, with 9 nucleotides matching TRBD2. V shed 11 bases, J shed 2 bases, and the junction held 8 bases outside the gene matches. This CDR3 has 14 residues. The germline V gene encodes CDR1 ENHRY and CDR2 SYGVKD. For the CDR3, the DNA is TGTGCCTGCGGGGGCGGGGGGGCCACAGATACGCAGTATTTT. Translated: CACGGGGATDTQYF.

This clonotype has ten or more counts. The chain couples TRBV6-2 or TRBV6-3 to TRBJ2-1, with 12 bases identical to TRBD2. With V trimmed by 0 bases and J by 7 bases, 10 bases remained unmatched. Germline lookup yields CDR1 MNHEY and CDR2 SVGEGT. CDR3 size: 18 residues. This CDR3 reads CASSYSPRTSGMLNEQFF. In DNA form, the CDR3 reads TGTGCCAGCAGTTACTCCCCGAGGACTAGCGGGATGTTGAATGAGCAGTTCTTC.

This clonotype was seen many times. The V and J genes are TRBV20-1 and TRBJ2-5; tentatively, D is TRBD1 or TRBD2 (6 bases each). CDR3 size: 14 residues. V was pared by 4 bases and J by 3 bases, with 15 bases between. Per the germline V gene, CDR1 is DFQATT and CDR2 is SNEGSKA (reference sequence). For the CDR3, the DNA is TGCAGTGCTAATCGGGGGCCCCACAAAGAGACCCAGTACTTC. As protein: CSANRGPHKETQYF.

This clonotype was recorded at least ten times. The V call is TRBV6-5, the J call TRBJ1-5, with 8 bases identical to TRBD1. This CDR3 contains 16 residues. V shed 2 bases, J shed 7 bases, and the junction held 10 bases outside the gene matches. Germline CDR1 is MNHEY and CDR2 is SVGAGI. The CDR3, as DNA: TGTGCCAGCAGTTACGGTACTCGCAGGGGGCGGCAGCCCCAGCATTTT. Its protein product is CASSYGTRRGRQPQHF.

The rearrangement uses TRBV5-1 and TRBJ1-6; 12 bases fit TRBD1. Germline V gene data show CDR1 as SGHRS and CDR2 as YFSETQ. The CDR3 covers 19 residues. The J segment lost 0 bases and the V segment lost 3 bases, leaving 7 bases of the junction unmatched. The CDR3: CASSSGTGGLSSYNSPLHF. CDR3 coding DNA: TGCGCCAGCAGCTCCGGGACAGGGGGCTTAAGCTCCTATAATTCACCCCTCCACTTT.

The sample holds many counts of this clonotype. V is TRBV6-4 and J is TRBJ2-7; D assignment may be TRBD1 or TRBD2 (5 bases each). The CDR3 length is 15 residues. The V gene lost 1 base and the J gene lost 3 bases, with 13 bases spanning the gap. Germline-derived CDR1 and CDR2 are MRHNA and SNTAGT. In DNA, the CDR3 is TGTGCCAGCAGTGACTTAGAACGGGGCCTCTACGAGCAGTACTTC. Translating it yields CASSDLERGLYEQYF.

The chain employs TRBV12-3 or TRBV12-4 and TRBJ2-3; TRBD2 might be the D (6 bases). Trimming stripped 4 bases from V and 0 bases from J, with 14 bases between. This CDR3 spans 16 amino acids. CDR3 sequence: CASSSHSGPSTDTQYF. The CDR3 DNA reads as TGTGCCAGCAGTTCACATAGCGGTCCTAGCACAGATACGCAGTATTTT.

This clonotype was counted ten times or more. The J gene is TRBJ1-5, the V gene TRBV20-1, with unresolved D. CDR3 length equals 12 residues. Per the germline V gene, CDR1 is DFQATT and CDR2 is SNEGSKA (reference sequence). V was pared by 4 bases and J by 7 bases, with 11 bases between. The CDR3 sequence is CSANDIGQPQHF. The CDR3 region has the DNA TGCAGTGCTAACGATATCGGCCAGCCCCAGCATTTT.

The V and J genes are TRBV5-1 and TRBJ2-3; 10 bases agree with TRBD1. The germline V gene encodes CDR1 SGHRS and CDR2 YFSETQ. The trim removed 4 bases at V and 5 bases at J, leaving 4 bases unmatched. The CDR3 covers 14 residues. The CDR3 is CASSLGTGVDTQYF. In DNA form, the CDR3 reads TGCGCCAGCAGCCTCGGGACAGGGGTAGATACGCAGTATTTT. The whole variable domain, remainder taken from reference TRBV5-1 and TRBJ2-3, is KAGVTQTPRYLIKTRGQQVTLSCSPISGHRSVSWYQQTPGQGLQFLFEYFSETQRNKGNFPGRFSGRQFSNSRSEMNVSTLELGDSALYLCASSLGTGVDTQYFGPGTRLTVL.

This clonotype has a count of ten or more. The V and J genes are TRBV7-9 and TRBJ2-7; D uncertain. This CDR3 has 11 residues. In germline, CDR1 is SEHNR, CDR2 FQNEAQ (reference sequence). V was cut by 5 bases and J by 3 bases, with 5 bases left in between. CDR3: CASSLYYEQYF. The CDR3 nucleotides are TGTGCCAGCAGCCTATACTACGAGCAGTACTTC.

In its sample, this clonotype was seen many times. The chain couples TRBV12-3 or TRBV12-4 to TRBJ1-2; D unclear. V was clipped by 6 bases and J by 5 bases, with 22 bases between them. The CDR3 contains 16 residues. CDR3 nucleotides: TGTGCCAGCAGCCAACCCGACATCCTGCGATCATATGGCTACACCTTC. It yields the protein CASSQPDILRSYGYTF.

This clonotype has at least ten counts. J is TRBJ2-7 and V is TRBV20-1; 13 bases are a match to TRBD2. CDR3 length: 14 residues. Germline loops: CDR1 DFQATT, CDR2 SNEGSKA (reference sequence). With 6 bases clipped from V and 4 bases from J, the junction kept 6 bases outside the gene matches. CDR3 in DNA: TGCAGTGCAACGGGACTAGCGGGACGTTACGAGCAGTACTTC. This gives the protein CSATGLAGRYEQYF.

This clonotype was observed at least ten times. The V call is TRBV20-1, the J call TRBJ1-2; D call uncertain. The CDR3 spans 12 residues. V lost 5 bases and J lost 3, with 10 bases in between. Germline assignment: CDR1 DFQATT and CDR2 SNEGSKA (reference sequence). Here the CDR3 reads CSAAWSDYGYTF. In DNA, the CDR3 is TGCAGTGCTGCATGGTCCGACTATGGCTACACCTTC.

In this sample, this clonotype turned up many times. The rearrangement links TRBV12-3 or TRBV12-4 to TRBJ1-5; TRBD1 is a possible D gene (5 bases). Trimming removed 7 bases at V and 6 bases at J, with 13 bases between. This CDR3 is built from 13 residues. CDR3 DNA: TGTGCCAGCACCACGTCGAGGGGTCAGCCCCAGCATTTT. It codes for CASTTSRGQPQHF.

The table lists this clonotype with many counts. The chain employs TRBV7-9 and TRBJ1-1; 12 nucleotides match TRBD1. V shed 5 bases, J shed 4 bases, and the junction held 8 bases outside the gene matches. The CDR3 runs 16 residues. Germline loops: CDR1 SEHNR, CDR2 FQNEAQ (reference sequence). In nucleotides, the CDR3 is TGTGCCAGCAGCCCCGGGACAGGGGGCTTATCCACTGAAGCTTTCTTT. Amino acid sequence: CASSPGTGGLSTEAFF.

This clonotype came up many times. The chain is built from TRBV7-9 and TRBJ2-1; 9 nucleotides line up with TRBD2. CDR3 length equals 14 residues. Germline loops: CDR1 SEHNR, CDR2 FQNEAQ (reference sequence). Trimming at V came to 3 bases and at J to 5 bases, leaving 2 bases not matched to a gene. The CDR3 protein is CASSFRGGDNEQFF. CDR3 DNA: TGTGCCAGCAGCTTCCGCGGGGGGGACAATGAGCAGTTCTTC.

This clonotype came up many times. The V and J genes are TRBV4-3 and TRBJ1-5; D may be TRBD1 (5 bases). Germline loops: CDR1 LGHNA, CDR2 YSLEER. V lost 0 bases and J 10 bases, leaving 13 bases between the germline ends. CDR3 length: 14 residues. The CDR3 here is CASSQDGTWGPQHF. CDR3 coding DNA: TGCGCCAGCAGCCAAGACGGGACCTGGGGACCCCAGCATTTT.